The clone carrying this TCR beta chain was counted many times. These data are taken from a study of T cells in Graves' hyperthyroidism and ophthalmopathy. TCR beta CDR3 regions were amplified from RNA. The study used the HTBI primer set for a first-round RT-PCR of the TCR CDR3. TCRdb re-derived calls from the multiplex PCR reads in MiXCR, one entry per CDR3 protein. The sample has 300,000 to 450,000 distinct CDR3 sequences, about 15% seen once; the top ten hold around 10%. The sequence came from a woman between 55 and 75 years old with Graves' hyperthyroidism. Material: blood.

This CDR3 is CASSKMGQGASGNTIYF. The CDR3 DNA reads TGTGCCAGCAGTAAGATGGGACAGGGGGCTTCTGGAAACACCATATATTTT. The V call is TRBV12-3 or TRBV12-4, the J call TRBJ1-3, with TRBD1 matching over 12 bases. V lost 5 bases to trimming and J lost 1 base; unmatched junction nucleotides: 6. The CDR3 is 17 residues long.